Shown below are 17 T cell receptor beta chains from a single sample sequenced in a study of brain T cells in children with intractable seizures. Sequencing used immunoSEQ multiplex PCR; TCRdb keeps in-frame clones, though not all of them. Of 50,000 to 80,000 clones listed, 90% to 96% are singletons. The material was peripheral blood, obtained at surgery. The source of these receptors is a boy under two years old with focal cortical dysplasia and intractable seizures.

The J gene is TRBJ1-2, the V gene TRBV5-1, with 9 bases fitting TRBD1. CDR3 size: 15 residues. Per germline, CDR1 SGHRS and CDR2 YFSETQ. The V segment lost 2 bases and the J segment 4 bases; nucleotides outside the gene matches: 6. Written as DNA, the CDR3 is TGCGCCAGCAGCTTATCTGGGACAGGGCCCTATGGCTACACCTTC. This translates into CASSLSGTGPYGYTF. Full variable domain (remainder filled in from reference TRBV5-1 and TRBJ1-2): KAGVTQTPRYLIKTRGQQVTLSCSPISGHRSVSWYQQTPGQGLQFLFEYFSETQRNKGNFPGRFSGRQFSNSRSEMNVSTLELGDSALYLCASSLSGTGPYGYTFGSGTRLTVV.

This chain joins TRBV3-1 (or the pseudogene TRBV3-2) and TRBJ2-7; 7 bases are a match to TRBD2. This CDR3 contains 14 residues. Germline loops: CDR1 LGHDT, CDR2 YNNKEL (reference sequence). V dropped 3 bases and J dropped 2; count of bases not matched to a gene: 4. CDR3 bases: TGTGCCAGCAGCCAGGGTAGCGGGCCCTACGAGCAGTACTTC. Translating gives CASSQGSGPYEQYF.

The chain carries TRBV28 and TRBJ1-5; 8 positions agree with TRBD1. Germline V CDR1 and CDR2: MDHEN, SYDVKM. The CDR3 spans 16 residues. The junction had 7 bases not matched to a gene; V was cut back by 6 bases and J by 0 bases. CDR3: CASRRDRPASNQPQHF. The CDR3 bases are TGTGCCAGCAGACGGGACAGGCCCGCTAGCAATCAGCCCCAGCATTTT. Full variable domain (outside the CDR3, taken from reference TRBV28 and TRBJ1-5): DVKVTQSSRYLVKRTGEKVFLECVQDMDHENMFWYRQDPGLGLRLIYFSYDVKMKEKGDIPEGYSVSREKKERFSLILESASTNQTSMYLCASRRDRPASNQPQHFGDGTRLSIL.

The V and J genes are TRBV6-2 or TRBV6-3 and TRBJ2-7; possibly TRBD2 for D (6 bases). CDR1 and CDR2 from the germline V gene are MNHEY and SVGEGT. CDR3 size: 13 residues. V was cut by 5 bases and J by 2 bases, with 10 bases left in between. The CDR3 DNA sequence: TGTGCCAGCAGTGCGGGACGTCCCTACGAGCAGTACTTC. Its translation is CASSAGRPYEQYF.

This clone was seen only once. The chain combines TRBV18 with TRBJ1-1; D is uncertain. The CDR3 spans 14 residues. Germline V gene data show CDR1 as KGHSH and CDR2 as LQKENI. The V end lost 3 bases, the J end lost 1 base, and 9 bases lay between the germline ends. CDR3 amino acids: CASSPRSPNTEAFF. CDR3 in DNA: TGTGCCAGCTCACCCCGCAGCCCGAACACTGAAGCTTTCTTT.

V gene TRBV7-8 combines with J gene TRBJ2-5; the D gene is possibly TRBD2 (5 bases). Per the germline V gene, CDR1 is SGHVS and CDR2 is FQNEAQ. The CDR3 loop spans 17 amino acids. The ends were cut back, 2 bases at V and 2 bases at J, with 18 bases in the middle. CDR3 in DNA: TGTGCCAGCAGCTTAATGCCCCCGGGCACTAGACAAGAGACCCAGTACTTC. It translates to CASSLMPPGTRQETQYF.

V usage is TRBV10-3 and J usage is TRBJ2-3; 7 bases match TRBD1. This CDR3 spans 11 amino acids. The J segment lost 10 bases and the V segment lost 4 bases, leaving 2 bases of the junction unmatched. Germline lookup yields CDR1 ENHRY and CDR2 SYGVKD. The CDR3 is CAISAGQPQYF. The CDR3, as DNA: TGTGCCATCAGTGCGGGACAGCCGCAGTATTTT.

The chain combines TRBV28 with TRBJ2-1; possibly TRBD1 for D (6 bases). V gave up 6 bases and J gave up 3 bases, with 12 bases separating them. The CDR3 is 14 residues long. Per germline, CDR1 MDHEN and CDR2 SYDVKM. The CDR3 DNA reads TGTGCCAGCAGGCCCGGGACATTCTACAATGAGCAGTTCTTC. It yields the protein CASRPGTFYNEQFF.

The chain joins TRBV4-1 to TRBJ2-7; 12 bases are a match to TRBD1. Germline values: CDR1 MGHRA, CDR2 YSYEKL. Unmatched junction bases numbered 4, after V lost 3 bases and J lost 4 bases. There are 15 residues in the CDR3. CDR3 residues: CASSQPGQGAYEQYF. The CDR3 region has the DNA TGCGCCAGCAGCCAGCCGGGACAGGGGGCTTACGAGCAGTACTTC.

This rearrangement joins TRBV6-5 to TRBJ1-5; 7 bases map to TRBD1. The CDR3 sequence is 13 residues long. CDR1 MNHEY and CDR2 SVGAGI come from the germline V gene. V shed 5 bases, J shed 9 bases, and the junction held 7 bases outside the gene matches. The CDR3 loop is CASSPLAGGPQHF. DNA for the CDR3: TGTGCCAGCAGTCCCTTGGCAGGGGGGCCCCAGCATTTT.

Only one count was recorded for this clone. The chain has TRBV7-8 and TRBJ2-5; D remains ambiguous. The CDR3 has 13 amino acids. Germline V gene lookup returns CDR1 SGHVS and CDR2 FQNEAQ. The V end was cut by 3 bases, the J end by 1 base, with 6 bases between. CDR3 region: CASSLWFQETQYF. The DNA for the CDR3 is TGTGCCAGCAGCTTGTGGTTCCAAGAGACCCAGTACTTC.

V gene TRBV9 combines with J gene TRBJ2-1, with 13 bases matching TRBD2. Germline loops: CDR1 SGDLS, CDR2 YYNGEE. This CDR3 is built from 17 residues. V trimming: 0 bases; J trimming: 6 bases; junction bases outside the gene matches: 6. The CDR3 reads CASSVGELAGGINEQFF. The CDR3 nucleotides are TGTGCCAGCAGCGTAGGTGAACTAGCGGGAGGGATCAATGAGCAGTTCTTC.

J is TRBJ1-5 and V is TRBV6-5, with D tentatively TRBD1 (5 bases). The CDR3 loop spans 14 amino acids. The V gene's germline CDR1 is MNHEY and CDR2 SVGAGI. Trimming removed 5 bases at V and 2 bases at J, with 10 bases between. CDR3: CASSTRGGNQPQHF. The CDR3 DNA reads as TGTGCCAGCAGTACACGAGGGGGCAATCAGCCCCAGCATTTT.

This chain joins TRBV5-6 and TRBJ2-6; 9 positions match TRBD1. The V gene's germline CDR1 is SGHDT and CDR2 YYEEEE. CDR3 size: 18 residues. J gave up 1 base and V 3 bases, and 8 bases lay outside the gene matches. CDR3 sequence reads: CASSSTSGTGSGANVLTF. In nucleotides, the CDR3 is TGTGCCAGCAGCTCTACGTCCGGGACAGGGTCTGGGGCCAACGTCCTGACTTTC.

The CDR3 spells CAIKTDRYEQYF. The CDR3 DNA is TGTGCCATCAAAACGGACAGATACGAGCAGTACTTC. V and J are TRBV10-3 and TRBJ2-7, with TRBD1 as a possible D gene (6 bases). The CDR3 covers 12 residues. Germline CDR1 ENHRY, CDR2 SYGVKD. Trimming removed 7 bases from V and 4 bases from J, with 11 bases in between.

This sequence joins TRBV11-2 and TRBJ2-7; 8 nucleotides line up with TRBD2. The CDR3 consists of 18 residues. CDR1 and CDR2 (germline): SGHAT, FQNNGV. After removal of 2 bases from V and 7 bases from J, the junction contained 19 bases not matched to a gene. The CDR3 region has the DNA TGTGCCAGCAGCTTATTTAATAGCGGGAAGGAACGTCCTTGGGAGCAGTACTTC. This gives the protein CASSLFNSGKERPWEQYF.

The chain recombines TRBV18 with TRBJ2-3; TRBD1 matches 10 bases. The V and J ends lost 3 bases and 6 bases, in that order; junction bases with no gene match: 15. The CDR3 is 18 amino acids. The V gene's germline CDR1 is KGHSH and CDR2 LQKENI. This CDR3 reads CASSPTKGTGALLDTQYF. The CDR3 nucleotides read TGTGCCAGCTCACCTACAAAAGGGACAGGGGCCCTCCTGGATACGCAGTATTTT.